The present TCR beta chain was sequenced within a study of metastatic and nonmetastatic thyroid tumors. Study summary: Malignant thyroid and benign thyroid patients provided blood and tumor or nodule tissue whose repertoires were compared. General observations from the study: Across blood and tumor, TCR beta diversity in malignant thyroid tumors was reportedly significantly higher than in benign nodules.

Original analysis: The study built a papillary thyroid cancer distant-metastasis classifier from CDR3 differences across clinicopathological groups. TCRdb reassembled clones from the PCR reads with MiXCR. TCRdb, rather than the study authors, made the V and J calls. The data contain under 25,000 clones, under 35% of them singletons. Nobody among the patients had been given any treatment before thyroid surgery. The CDR3 extends over 16 amino acids. CDR1 is SGHVS and CDR2 is FNYEAQ in the germline V gene. Trimming cost V 4 bases and J 2 bases; bases outside gene matches: 5. This clone was counted a few times. What it binds is not known.

The chain links TRBV7-6 to TRBJ2-2; 9 nucleotides align to TRBD2. The TCR originated in a female donor with papillary thyroid cancer or a benign thyroid nodule (not recorded which). Some clones in this sample may be carry-over from other donors' samples. Sample: blood. CDR3 sequence: CASSSNSGGNTGELFF. The CDR3 DNA is TGTGCCAGCAGCTCGAATAGCGGGGGAAACACCGGGGAGCTGTTTTTT.